One sample yielded the 15 T cell receptor beta chains listed below, sequenced in a study of Ad26.COV2.S vaccination and SARS-CoV-2 variants. Only in-frame clones appear in the TCRdb table, and some are missing; sequencing was by immunoSEQ multiplex PCR. Of 380,000 or so clones in the sample, around 82% were seen once. As for treatment: around 19 received Ad26.COV2.S at low or high dose, single or two shots; about 5 received placebo; per-sample allocation not given. The samples were gathered on day 63 after the first injection of vaccine or placebo. Sequences were derived from peripheral blood, sampled in a trial of Ad26.COV2.S vaccine versus placebo. Source of these receptors: a person between 18 and 59 years old who received the Ad26.COV2.S COVID-19 vaccine or a placebo.

This sequence joins TRBV5-4 and TRBJ2-7, with a tentative D call TRBD1 (6 bases). The CDR3 length is 14 residues. Germline-derived CDR1 and CDR2 are SGHNT and YYREEE (reference sequence). The V end was cut by 5 bases, the J end by 5 bases, with 17 bases between. The CDR3 is CASRSSGAHDEQYF. The CDR3 DNA is TGTGCCAGCAGATCGTCAGGGGCGCACGACGAGCAGTACTTC.

The DNA for the CDR3 is TGTGCCAGCAGCTTAAAGGGCGGCGAGCAGTACTTC. Protein: CASSLKGGEQYF. This rearrangement joins TRBV11-3 to TRBJ2-7, with unresolved D. V was pared by 2 bases and J by 6 bases, with 8 bases between. The CDR3 totals 12 residues. Germline CDR1 and CDR2: SGHNT and YENEEA.

This chain joins TRBV24-1 and TRBJ2-5; 8 bases line up with TRBD2. The CDR3 has 15 residues. V shed 3 bases and J 4 bases; nucleotides not matched to a gene: 6. Germline CDR1 is KGHDR and CDR2 is SFDVKD. DNA of the CDR3: TGTGCCACCAGTGATCCCCGGGGGGGTGGAGAGACCCAGTACTTC. It codes for CATSDPRGGGETQYF.

A word on this clone: At the DNA level, this CDR3 is encoded by other sequences in the same sample as well. The chain has TRBV2 and TRBJ2-2; D remains unclear. Per the germline V gene, CDR1 is SNHLY and CDR2 is FYNNEI. Trimming removed 5 bases at V and 6 bases at J, with 10 bases between. This CDR3 is 13 amino acids long. CDR3 in DNA: TGTGCCAGCAGTCTCAAGCGAGCCGGGGAGCTGTTTTTT. Protein product: CASSLKRAGELFF.

This clone showed up many times. This chain connects TRBV7-2 to TRBJ2-7, with 12 positions matching TRBD2. Germline V gene sequence: CDR1 SGHTA, CDR2 FQGNSA. There are 15 residues in the CDR3. V lost 5 bases to trimming and J lost 3 bases; unmatched junction nucleotides: 5. The CDR3 sequence: CASSRTSGGHYEQYF. CDR3 nucleotide sequence: TGTGCCAGCAGCCGCACTAGCGGGGGGCACTACGAGCAGTACTTC.

The V and J genes are TRBV7-9 and TRBJ1-1; D is ambiguous. CDR1 is SEHNR and CDR2 is FQNEAQ in the germline V gene (reference sequence). The V gene lost 9 bases and the J gene lost 9 bases, with 17 bases spanning the gap. This CDR3 contains 12 residues. CDR3 region: CASPTLSRQAFF. DNA for the CDR3: TGTGCCAGTCCTACATTGTCCCGCCAAGCTTTCTTT.

V gene TRBV19 combines with J gene TRBJ2-7, with D perhaps being TRBD1 or TRBD2 (5 bases each). This CDR3 region has 15 residues. Germline-derived CDR1 and CDR2 are LNHDA and SQIVND (reference sequence). Trimming took 4 bases from V and 2 from J, leaving 15 bases between them. The CDR3 nucleotides are TGTGCCAGTAGTACCCAACGGGGCCTCCCCTACGAGCAGTACTTC. Translated: CASSTQRGLPYEQYF.

The rearrangement uses TRBV4-2 and TRBJ1-5, with TRBD1 identical over 9 bases. The CDR3 is made up of 18 amino acids. Looked up from germline, CDR1 is LGHNA and CDR2 is YNFKEQ. V dropped 4 bases and J dropped 6; count of bases not matched to a gene: 16. The CDR3 sequence: CASSREGGTDRGSQPQHF. CDR3 nucleotides: TGTGCCAGCAGCCGGGAAGGAGGGACCGACAGGGGGAGTCAGCCCCAGCATTTT.

The chain carries TRBV30 and TRBJ2-1; D is uncertain. V dropped 1 base and J dropped 3 bases, with 10 bases sitting between them. The CDR3 is made up of 14 amino acids. The germline CDR1 and CDR2 sequences are GTSNPN and SVGIG (reference sequence). This CDR3 reads CAWSASSLYNEQFF. CDR3 nucleotides: TGTGCCTGGAGTGCATCCTCTCTCTACAATGAGCAGTTCTTC.

A single count supports this clone. J is TRBJ2-7 and V is TRBV11-3; D gene unclear. CDR3 length equals 13 residues. Germline V gene lookup returns CDR1 SGHNT and CDR2 YENEEA. Trimming removed 0 bases at V and 7 bases at J, with 10 bases between. The CDR3 region is CASSLEGPEEQYF. The CDR3 DNA reads as TGTGCCAGCAGCTTAGAGGGCCCGGAGGAGCAGTACTTC.

The sample holds one count of this clone. CDR3 amino acids: CASSPSGTSGNIQYF. The CDR3 nucleotides are TGTGCCAGCAGCCCTTCCGGGACTAGCGGAAACATTCAGTACTTC. The chain recombines TRBV5-4 with TRBJ2-4; 11 bases are shared with TRBD2. Unmatched junction bases numbered 6, after V lost 4 bases and J lost 6 bases. There are 15 residues in the CDR3. CDR1 is SGHNT, CDR2 YYREEE, per germline (reference sequence).

V is TRBV3-1 (or the pseudogene TRBV3-2) and J is TRBJ2-2; 7 bases are a match to TRBD1. J was trimmed by 1 base and V by 1 base; bases with no gene match: 0. Germline loops: CDR1 LGHDT, CDR2 YNNKEL (reference sequence). This CDR3 has 15 residues. The CDR3 DNA is TGTGCCAGCAGCCAAGGACAGGGGAACACCGGGGAGCTGTTTTTT. This gives the protein CASSQGQGNTGELFF.

This clone was picked up a small number of times. This sequence joins TRBV27 and TRBJ1-1; the D gene is possibly TRBD1 (5 bases). The germline V gene has CDR1 MNHEY and CDR2 SMNVEV (reference sequence). This CDR3 comprises 13 residues. V gave up 4 bases and J gave up 4 bases, with 10 bases separating them. The CDR3 DNA follows: TGTGCCAGCAGTTCTCAGAGGGGCACTGAAGCTTTCTTT. Residues: CASSSQRGTEAFF.

The V call is TRBV3-1 (or the pseudogene TRBV3-2), the J call TRBJ2-2; a possible D gene is TRBD2 (5 bases). The V and J ends lost 3 bases and 4 bases respectively, with 15 bases between them. CDR3 length: 16 amino acids. CDR1 is LGHDT and CDR2 is YNNKEL in the germline V gene (reference sequence). The CDR3 is CASSHPPRAGTGELFF. CDR3 in DNA: TGTGCCAGCAGCCACCCCCCGCGGGCTGGCACCGGGGAGCTGTTTTTT.

V usage is TRBV9 and J usage is TRBJ2-1; 13 bases fit TRBD2. Germline trimming cut 4 bases from V and 3 bases from J; bases unmatched to any gene: 7. Germline V gene data show CDR1 as SGDLS and CDR2 as YYNGEE. This CDR3 spans 17 amino acids. The DNA of the CDR3 is TGTGCCAGCAGCTCTGGACTAGCGGGAGTCGGCTACAATGAGCAGTTCTTC. This gives the protein CASSSGLAGVGYNEQFF.